The 4 T cell receptor beta chains given below trace back to one sample, sequenced in a study of fetal regulatory T cell absence and autoimmunity. Produced via immunoSEQ multiplex PCR; TCRdb's table is partial and in-frame only. This table has 95,000 or so clones, about three quarters appearing once. Sequenced input: pancreas tissue. The receptor source for this set is a male donor with IPEX syndrome.

The chain couples TRBV9 to TRBJ1-1, with a weak D call TRBD1 (6 bases). The germline V gene has CDR1 SGDLS and CDR2 YYNGEE. With 0 bases removed from V and 6 bases from J, the gap between germline ends came to 12 bases. This CDR3 region has 14 residues. The CDR3 sequence: CASSVAPGAPEAFF. The CDR3, as DNA: TGTGCCAGCAGCGTAGCTCCGGGGGCCCCTGAAGCTTTCTTT.

CDR3 sequence (DNA): TGTGCCAGCAGTTACACCTACGAGCAGTACTTC. This codes for CASSYTYEQYF. The chain carries TRBV6-7 and TRBJ2-7; unclear D gene. TRBV6-7 is an open reading frame, and its role is uncertain. The germline V and J ends were trimmed by 2 bases and 2 bases, with 1 base remaining between them. The CDR3 has 11 amino acids.

V gene TRBV10-3 combines with J gene TRBJ2-7; 9 bases fit TRBD1. Germline V gene sequence: CDR1 ENHRY, CDR2 SYGVKD. V lost 4 bases and J lost 2; bases outside the gene matches: 9. CDR3 length: 16 residues. The CDR3 bases are TGTGCCATCAGTGGGGGGGGACAGGGAGGGACCTACGAGCAGTACTTC. Amino acid sequence: CAISGGGQGGTYEQYF.

This chain joins TRBV30 and TRBJ2-2, with D perhaps matching TRBD2 (5 bases). Trimming stripped 2 bases from V and 5 bases from J, with 9 bases between. The CDR3 is 13 residues long. The V gene's germline CDR1 is GTSNPN and CDR2 SVGIG (reference sequence). CDR3 sequence reads: CAWSSRDTGELFF. DNA of the CDR3: TGTGCCTGGAGTTCCCGGGATACCGGGGAGCTGTTTTTT.